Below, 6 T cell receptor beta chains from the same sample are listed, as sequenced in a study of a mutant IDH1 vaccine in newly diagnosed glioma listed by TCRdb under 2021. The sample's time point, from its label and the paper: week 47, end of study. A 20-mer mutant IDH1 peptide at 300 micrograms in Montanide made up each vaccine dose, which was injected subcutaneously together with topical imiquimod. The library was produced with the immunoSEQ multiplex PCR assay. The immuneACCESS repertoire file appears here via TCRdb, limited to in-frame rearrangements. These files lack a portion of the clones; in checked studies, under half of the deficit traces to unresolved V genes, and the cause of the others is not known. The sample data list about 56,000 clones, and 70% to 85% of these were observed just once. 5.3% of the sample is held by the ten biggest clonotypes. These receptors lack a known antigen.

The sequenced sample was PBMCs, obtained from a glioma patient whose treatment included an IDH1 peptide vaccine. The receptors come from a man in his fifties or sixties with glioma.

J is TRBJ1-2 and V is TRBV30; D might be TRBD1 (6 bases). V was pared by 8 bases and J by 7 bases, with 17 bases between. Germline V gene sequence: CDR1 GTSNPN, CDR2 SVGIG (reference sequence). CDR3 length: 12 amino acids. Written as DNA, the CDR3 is TGTGCCGGAAACAGGGACGGCGTTGGCTACACCTTC. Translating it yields CAGNRDGVGYTF.

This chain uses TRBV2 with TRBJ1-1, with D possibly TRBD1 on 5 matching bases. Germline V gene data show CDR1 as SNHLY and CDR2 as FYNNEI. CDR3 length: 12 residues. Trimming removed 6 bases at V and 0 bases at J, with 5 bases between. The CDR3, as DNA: TGTGCCAGCAGGGGGCTGAACACTGAAGCTTTCTTT. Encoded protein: CASRGLNTEAFF.

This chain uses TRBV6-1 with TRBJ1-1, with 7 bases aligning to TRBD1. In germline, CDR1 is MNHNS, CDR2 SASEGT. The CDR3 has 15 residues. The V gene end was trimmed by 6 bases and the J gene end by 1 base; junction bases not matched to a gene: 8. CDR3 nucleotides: TGTGCCAGCAGAAAAGGGACAGACAGGAACACTGAAGCTTTCTTT. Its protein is CASRKGTDRNTEAFF.

CDR3 in DNA: TGTGCCATCAGTGGGGACAGGAACTATGGCTACACCTTC. Translating gives CAISGDRNYGYTF. The rearrangement joins TRBV10-3 to TRBJ1-2, with 8 bases fitting TRBD1. J was trimmed by 2 bases and V by 4 bases; bases with no gene match: 0. Germline values: CDR1 ENHRY, CDR2 SYGVKD. This CDR3 spans 13 amino acids.

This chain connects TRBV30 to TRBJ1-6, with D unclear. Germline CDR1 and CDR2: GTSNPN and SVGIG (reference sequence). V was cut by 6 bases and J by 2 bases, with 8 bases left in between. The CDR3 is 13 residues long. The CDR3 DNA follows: TGTGCCTGCTCCGGGACCTATAATTCACCCCTCCACTTT. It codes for CACSGTYNSPLHF.

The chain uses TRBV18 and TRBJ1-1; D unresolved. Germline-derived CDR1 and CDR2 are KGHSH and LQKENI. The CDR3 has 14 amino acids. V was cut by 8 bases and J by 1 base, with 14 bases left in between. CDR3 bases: TGTGCCAGCGCATCCGGCCCAGGGAACACTGAAGCTTTCTTT. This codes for CASASGPGNTEAFF.